These T cell receptor beta chains were read from a single sample in a study of blood T cell repertoires in COVID-19. Data came from immunoSEQ multiplex PCR; TCRdb stores just in-frame clones and leaves some out. Of roughly 87,000 clones listed, around 88% were seen once; the top ten hold about 0.51%. The sequenced material came from peripheral blood. These receptors were taken from a man aged 55 to 70 with acute or convalescent COVID-19. Each CDR3 is given with its conserved first and last residue. D genes are given only for firm matches. Rows give clone size only sometimes, using once, few, many, or a class for an expanded clone.

TRBJ1-2 | TRBV5-1 | TRBD1 | . | CASSPRTGEDYGYTF | TGCGCCAGCAGCCCCCGGACAGGGGAGGACTATGGCTACACCTTC
TRBJ2-2 | TRBV19 | . | . | CASSSQGTTGELFF | TGTGCCAGTAGTTCCCAGGGGACCACCGGGGAGCTGTTTTTT
TRBJ2-1 | TRBV5-6 | TRBD2 | . | CASSRTGTRGYNEQFF | TGTGCCAGCAGCAGGACCGGGACTAGGGGGTACAATGAGCAGTTCTTC
TRBJ1-6 | TRBV7-9 | . | . | CASSSIRNSPLHF | TGTGCCAGCAGTTCCATCAGGAATTCACCCCTCCACTTT
TRBJ2-1 | TRBV12-3/TRBV12-4 | TRBD2 | . | CASSFGGYEQFF | TGTGCCAGCAGTTTCGGGGGGTATGAGCAGTTCTTC
TRBJ2-7 | TRBV19 | . | once | CASKWGHSQYF | TGTGCCAGTAAATGGGGGCACTCGCAGTACTTC
TRBJ2-7 | TRBV29-1 | TRBD2 | . | CSVRAGGLGEQYF | TGCAGCGTCAGAGCGGGAGGGCTAGGGGAGCAGTACTTC
TRBJ1-5 | TRBV7-2 | . | . | CASSLSRANQPQHF | TGTGCCAGCAGCTTAAGCAGGGCCAATCAGCCCCAGCATTTT
TRBJ2-7 | TRBV19 | . | . | CASARGRVGEQYF | TGTGCCAGCGCGAGAGGGCGGGTTGGAGAGCAGTACTTC
TRBJ1-1 | TRBV6-5 | TRBD1 | . | CASNDRGITEAFF | TGTGCCAGCAACGACAGGGGGATCACTGAAGCTTTCTTT
TRBJ2-3 | TRBV5-1 | TRBD2 | . | CASSPLSGTSGAFSTDTQYF | TGCGCCAGCAGCCCTCTGTCAGGGACTAGCGGGGCGTTCAGCACAGATACGCAGTATTTT
TRBJ1-1 | TRBV6-6 | TRBD1 | . | CASSRDRQNTEAFF | TGTGCCAGCAGCAGGGACAGACAGAACACTGAAGCTTTCTTT
TRBJ1-1 | TRBV27 | TRBD1 | few | CASSIDRGDTEAFF | TGTGCCAGCAGTATAGACAGGGGTGACACTGAAGCTTTCTTT
TRBJ1-5 | TRBV19 | . | . | CASRQDLVQPQHF | TGTGCCAGTAGACAGGATTTGGTTCAGCCCCAGCATTTT
TRBJ1-4 | TRBV6-2/TRBV6-3 | TRBD1 | . | CASSLSGGGEKLFF | TGTGCCAGCAGTCTTTCAGGGGGCGGTGAAAAACTGTTTTTT
TRBJ2-3 | TRBV5-4 | TRBD2 | once | CASSKGLAGGSSTDTQYF | TGTGCCAGCAGCAAGGGACTAGCGGGGGGTTCTAGCACAGATACGCAGTATTTT
TRBJ1-2 | TRBV11-2 | TRBD1 | few | CASSFPDRGSYGYTF | TGTGCCAGCAGCTTCCCGGACAGGGGGTCCTATGGCTACACCTTC
TRBJ2-1 | TRBV12-5 | . | . | CASGLVRQPWAPHTANEQFF | TGTGCTAGTGGTTTGGTGCGCCAGCCTTGGGCACCTCACACGGCAAATGAGCAGTTCTTC
TRBJ2-2 | TRBV7-6 | . | . | CASILNSAGGELFF | TGTGCCAGCATTCTAAACAGTGCCGGCGGGGAGCTGTTTTTT
TRBJ2-1 | TRBV5-1 | TRBD2 | . | CASSYTGGASGRNEQFF | TGCGCCAGCAGCTACACAGGGGGTGCTAGCGGGAGAAATGAGCAGTTCTTC
TRBJ2-4 | TRBV19 | TRBD1 | . | CASSAGGIGLQYF | TGTGCCAGTAGTGCAGGGGGCATTGGTCTTCAGTACTTC
TRBJ2-5 | TRBV5-3 | TRBD1 | . | CARSASTGCNRDGQETQYF | TGTGCCAGAAGCGCATCGACAGGGTGTAATAGAGACGGCCAAGAGACCCAGTACTTC
TRBJ1-1 | TRBV5-1 | TRBD1 | . | CASSLATGDTEAFF | TGCGCCAGCAGCTTGGCAACAGGGGACACTGAAGCTTTCTTT
TRBJ2-3 | TRBV10-3 | . | . | CAISDRLPDTQYF | TGTGCCATCAGTGACCGACTACCAGATACGCAGTATTTT
TRBJ1-6 | TRBV7-8 | TRBD1 | . | CASSRQGDSPLHF | TGTGCCAGCAGCCGACAGGGCGATTCACCCCTCCACTTT
TRBJ1-2 | TRBV2 | TRBD1 | . | CAIPDRGRFGYTF | TGTGCCATCCCGGACAGGGGAAGGTTTGGCTACACCTTC
TRBJ2-1 | TRBV5-1 | TRBD2 | . | CASSRSPLELAGGNNEQFF | TGCGCCAGCAGCCGATCGCCCTTGGAACTAGCGGGGGGAAACAATGAGCAGTTCTTC
TRBJ2-5 | TRBV7-6 | TRBD2 | . | CASSLEYPSGETQYF | TGTGCCAGCAGCTTAGAATATCCTAGCGGGGAGACCCAGTACTTC
TRBJ2-7 | TRBV7-8 | TRBD2 | . | CASSPEASGSWLYEQYF | TGTGCCAGCAGCCCAGAAGCTAGCGGGAGTTGGCTTTACGAGCAGTACTTC
TRBJ2-7 | TRBV3-1/TRBV3-2 | . | . | CASSRTGYEQYF | TGTGCCAGCAGCAGGACTGGATACGAGCAGTACTTC
TRBJ1-1 | TRBV5-1 | . | . | CASSLSATVNTEAFF | TGCGCCAGCAGCTTGAGCGCGACGGTGAACACTGAAGCTTTCTTT